This record covers a single T cell receptor (beta chain). What it recognizes is unknown. The entry originates in a study of cytomegalovirus exposure and HLA in healthy donors. Broader study findings: Most TCR sequences were seen very rarely across donors, but some public TCRs occurred in many.

Method: immunoSEQ multiplex PCR; TCRdb's copy keeps in-frame clones and lacks some. The table lists approximately 81,000 clones, more than 85% of them singletons. Sequencing was performed on PBMCs. The sequence was obtained from a man in his late teens or twenties in good health and CMV-seronegative.

The CDR3 bases are TGTGCCAGCAGCGTAGACCAGGGGACGGGTGGGCAGTTCTTC. This translates into CASSVDQGTGGQFF. This chain uses TRBV9 with TRBJ2-1; tentative D call: TRBD1 (6 bases). The ends were cut back, 0 bases at V and 12 bases at J, with 16 bases in the middle. The germline V gene has CDR1 SGDLS and CDR2 YYNGEE. The CDR3 has 14 amino acids.